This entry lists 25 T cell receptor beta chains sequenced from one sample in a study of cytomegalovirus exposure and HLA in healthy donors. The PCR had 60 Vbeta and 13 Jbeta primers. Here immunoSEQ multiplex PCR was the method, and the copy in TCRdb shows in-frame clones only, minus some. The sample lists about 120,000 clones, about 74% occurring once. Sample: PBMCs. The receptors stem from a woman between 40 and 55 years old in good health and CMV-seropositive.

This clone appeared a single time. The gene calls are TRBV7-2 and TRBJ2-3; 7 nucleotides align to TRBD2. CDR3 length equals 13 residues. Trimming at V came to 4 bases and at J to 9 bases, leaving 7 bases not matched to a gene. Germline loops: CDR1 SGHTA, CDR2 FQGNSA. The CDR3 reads CASSSFGGGTQYF. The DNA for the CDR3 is TGTGCCAGCAGCTCTTTTGGGGGGGGGACGCAGTATTTT.

The DNA for the CDR3 is TGCGCCAGCAGCCAAGATAAGGGGACTGAAGCTTTCTTT. Encoded protein: CASSQDKGTEAFF. The chain couples TRBV4-1 to TRBJ1-1, with TRBD1 as a possible D gene (5 bases). Between the trimmed V and J ends, which lost 0 bases and 5 bases, there was a span of 7 bases. This CDR3 region has 13 residues. Germline assignment: CDR1 MGHRA and CDR2 YSYEKL.

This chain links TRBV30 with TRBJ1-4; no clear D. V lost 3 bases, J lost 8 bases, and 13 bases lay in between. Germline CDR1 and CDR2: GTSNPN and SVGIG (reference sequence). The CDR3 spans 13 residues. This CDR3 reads CAWRRQEMEKLFF. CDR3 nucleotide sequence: TGTGCCTGGAGAAGGCAGGAAATGGAAAAACTGTTTTTT.

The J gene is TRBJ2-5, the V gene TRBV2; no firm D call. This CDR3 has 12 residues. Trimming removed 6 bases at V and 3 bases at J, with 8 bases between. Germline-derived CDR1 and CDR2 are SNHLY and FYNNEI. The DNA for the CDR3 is TGTGCCAGCAGCAGCCTAGAAGAGACCCAGTACTTC. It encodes CASSSLEETQYF.

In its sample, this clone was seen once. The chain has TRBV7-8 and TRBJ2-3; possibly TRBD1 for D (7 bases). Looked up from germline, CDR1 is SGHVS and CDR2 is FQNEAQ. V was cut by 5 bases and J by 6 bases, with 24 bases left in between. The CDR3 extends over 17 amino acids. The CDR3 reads CASSPRGVGNLADTQYF. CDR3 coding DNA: TGTGCCAGCAGCCCCAGGGGGGTCGGGAACTTAGCGGATACGCAGTATTTT.

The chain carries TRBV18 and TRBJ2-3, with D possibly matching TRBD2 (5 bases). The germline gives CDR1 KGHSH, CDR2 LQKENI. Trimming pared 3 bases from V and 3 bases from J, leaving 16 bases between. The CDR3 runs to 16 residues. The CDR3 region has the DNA TGTGCCAGCTCACCGGGATCGAGGGTAGGAACAGATACGCAGTATTTT. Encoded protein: CASSPGSRVGTDTQYF.

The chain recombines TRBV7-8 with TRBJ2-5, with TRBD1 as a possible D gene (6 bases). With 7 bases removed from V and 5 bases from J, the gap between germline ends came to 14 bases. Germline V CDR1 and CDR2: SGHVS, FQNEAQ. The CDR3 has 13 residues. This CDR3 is CASNRVEEETQYF. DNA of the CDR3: TGTGCCAGCAACAGGGTCGAGGAGGAGACCCAGTACTTC.

For the CDR3, the DNA is TGTGCCAGCAGCCAAGACTGGAGGGGCACGTACTTC. Its protein product is CASSQDWRGTYF. The chain carries TRBV14 and TRBJ2-7, with a weak D call TRBD2 (6 bases). The germline CDR1 and CDR2 sequences are SGHDN and FVKESK. The length of the CDR3 is 12 residues. Trimming left V 0 bases short and J 12 bases short, with 12 bases between.

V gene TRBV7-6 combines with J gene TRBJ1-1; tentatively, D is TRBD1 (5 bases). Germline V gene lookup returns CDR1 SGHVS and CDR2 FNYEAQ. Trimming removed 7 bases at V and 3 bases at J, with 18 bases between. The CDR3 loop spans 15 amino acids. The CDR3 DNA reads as TGTGCCAGCACCCTACGGGGGGGGGTCGACACTGAAGCTTTCTTT. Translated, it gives CASTLRGGVDTEAFF.

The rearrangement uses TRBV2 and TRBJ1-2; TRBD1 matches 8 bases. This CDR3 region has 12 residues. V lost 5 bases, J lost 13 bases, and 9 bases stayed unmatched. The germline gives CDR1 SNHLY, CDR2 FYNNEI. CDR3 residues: CASSSGQGPPTF. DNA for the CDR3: TGTGCCAGCAGTTCCGGACAGGGCCCCCCCACCTTC.

Here the CDR3 DNA reads TGTGCCAGCAGCCCCGACCGAGGGGATACGCAGTATTTT. Translation gives CASSPDRGDTQYF. The genes are TRBV7-9 and TRBJ2-3; D perhaps matches TRBD2 (5 bases). V was clipped by 5 bases and J by 6 bases, with 12 bases between them. The CDR3 covers 13 residues. Per the germline V gene, CDR1 is SEHNR and CDR2 is FQNEAQ (reference sequence).

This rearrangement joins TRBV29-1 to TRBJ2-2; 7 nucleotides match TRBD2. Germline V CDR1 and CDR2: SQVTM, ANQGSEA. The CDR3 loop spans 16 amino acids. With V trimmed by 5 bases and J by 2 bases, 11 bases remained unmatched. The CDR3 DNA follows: TGCAGCGTTTTCGGCCCCGGGACTATAAACACCGGGGAGCTGTTTTTT. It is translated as CSVFGPGTINTGELFF.

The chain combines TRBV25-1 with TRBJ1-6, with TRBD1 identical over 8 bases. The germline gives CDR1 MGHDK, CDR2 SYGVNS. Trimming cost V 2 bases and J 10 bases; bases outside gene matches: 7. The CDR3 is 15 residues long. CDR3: CASSEQGALLSPLHF. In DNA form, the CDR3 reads TGTGCCAGCAGTGAACAGGGGGCCCTCCTATCACCCCTCCACTTT.

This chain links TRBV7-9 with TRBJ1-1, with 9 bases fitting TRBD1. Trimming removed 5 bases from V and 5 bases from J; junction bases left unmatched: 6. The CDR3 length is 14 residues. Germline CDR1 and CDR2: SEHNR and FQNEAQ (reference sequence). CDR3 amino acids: CASSPTTGGTEAFF. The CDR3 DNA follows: TGTGCCAGCAGCCCTACGACAGGGGGGACTGAAGCTTTCTTT.

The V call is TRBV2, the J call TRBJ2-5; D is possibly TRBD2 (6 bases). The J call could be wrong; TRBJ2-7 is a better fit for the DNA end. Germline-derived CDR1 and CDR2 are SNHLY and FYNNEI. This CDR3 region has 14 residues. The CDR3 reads CASSVSGAPYEQYF. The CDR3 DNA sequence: TGTGCCAGCAGTGTTAGCGGTGCTCCCTACGAGCAGTACTTC.

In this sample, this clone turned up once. CDR3 in DNA: TGTGCCAGCAGCGTGACAGGGACCAATCAGCCCCAGCATTTT. It translates to CASSVTGTNQPQHF. The chain carries TRBV5-8 and TRBJ1-5; 7 nucleotides agree with TRBD1. Germline trimming cut 4 bases from V and 3 bases from J; bases unmatched to any gene: 4. The length of the CDR3 is 14 residues. Germline CDR1 reads SGHTS; CDR2 reads YDEGEE. The full variable domain, completed using reference TRBV5-8 and TRBJ1-5, is EAGVTQSPTHLIKTRGQQATLRCSPISGHTSVYWYQQALGLGLQFLLWYDEGEERNRGNFPPRFSGRQFPNYSSELNVNALELEDSALYLCASSVTGTNQPQHFGDGTRLSIL.

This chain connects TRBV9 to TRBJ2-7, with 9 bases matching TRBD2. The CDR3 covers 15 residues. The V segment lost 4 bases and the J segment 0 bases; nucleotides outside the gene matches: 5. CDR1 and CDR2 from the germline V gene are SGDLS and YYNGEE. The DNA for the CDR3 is TGTGCCAGCAGCCCGAGCGGGGGGAGCTCCTACGAGCAGTACTTC. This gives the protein CASSPSGGSSYEQYF.

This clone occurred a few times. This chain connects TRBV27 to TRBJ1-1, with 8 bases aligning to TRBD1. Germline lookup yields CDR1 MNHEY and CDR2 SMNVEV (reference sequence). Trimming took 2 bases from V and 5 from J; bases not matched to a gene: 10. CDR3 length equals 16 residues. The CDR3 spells CASSLRAGGSGTEAFF. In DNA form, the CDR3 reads TGTGCCAGCAGTTTAAGGGCAGGGGGCTCGGGTACTGAAGCTTTCTTT.

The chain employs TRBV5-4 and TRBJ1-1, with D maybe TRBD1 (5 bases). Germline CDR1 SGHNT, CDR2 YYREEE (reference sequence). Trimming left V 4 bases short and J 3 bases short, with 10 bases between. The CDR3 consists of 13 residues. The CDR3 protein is CASSQGGDTEAFF. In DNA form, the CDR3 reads TGTGCCAGCAGCCAGGGTGGGGACACTGAAGCTTTCTTT.

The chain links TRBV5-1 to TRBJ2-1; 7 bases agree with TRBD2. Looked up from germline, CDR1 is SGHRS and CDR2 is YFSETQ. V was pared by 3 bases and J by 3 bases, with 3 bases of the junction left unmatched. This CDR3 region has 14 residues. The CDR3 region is CASSSGGLYNEQFF. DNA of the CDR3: TGCGCCAGCAGCTCGGGGGGTCTCTACAATGAGCAGTTCTTC. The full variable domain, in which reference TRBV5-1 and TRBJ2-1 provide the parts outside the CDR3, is KAGVTQTPRYLIKTRGQQVTLSCSPISGHRSVSWYQQTPGQGLQFLFEYFSETQRNKGNFPGRFSGRQFSNSRSEMNVSTLELGDSALYLCASSSGGLYNEQFFGPGTRLTVL.

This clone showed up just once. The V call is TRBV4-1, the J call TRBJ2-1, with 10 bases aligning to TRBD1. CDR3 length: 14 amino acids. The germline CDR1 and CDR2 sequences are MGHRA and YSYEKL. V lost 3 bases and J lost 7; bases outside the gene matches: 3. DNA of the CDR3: TGCGCCAGCAGCCACCGGACAGGGGGAAATGAGCAGTTCTTC. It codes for CASSHRTGGNEQFF.

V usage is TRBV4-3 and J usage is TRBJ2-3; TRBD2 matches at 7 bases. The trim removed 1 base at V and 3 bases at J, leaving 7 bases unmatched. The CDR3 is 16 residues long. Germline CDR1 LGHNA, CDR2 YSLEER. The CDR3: CASSQGDYKLTDTQYF. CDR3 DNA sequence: TGCGCCAGCAGCCAAGGGGACTACAAACTTACAGATACGCAGTATTTT.

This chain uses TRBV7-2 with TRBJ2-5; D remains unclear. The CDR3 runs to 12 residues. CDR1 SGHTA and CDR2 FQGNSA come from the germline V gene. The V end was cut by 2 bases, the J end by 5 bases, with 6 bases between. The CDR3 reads CASSLSRETQYF. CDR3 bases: TGTGCCAGCAGCTTATCACGGGAGACCCAGTACTTC.

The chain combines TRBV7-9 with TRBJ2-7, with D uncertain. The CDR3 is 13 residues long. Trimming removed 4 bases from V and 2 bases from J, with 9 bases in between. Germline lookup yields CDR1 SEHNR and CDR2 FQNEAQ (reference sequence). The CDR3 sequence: CASSSGPTYEQYF. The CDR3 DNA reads TGTGCCAGCAGCTCCGGTCCAACCTACGAGCAGTACTTC.

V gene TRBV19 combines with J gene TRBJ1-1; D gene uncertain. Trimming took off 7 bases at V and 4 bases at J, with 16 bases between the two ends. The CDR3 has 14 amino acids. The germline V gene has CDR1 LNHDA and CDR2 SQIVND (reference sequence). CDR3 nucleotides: TGTGCCAGTACCCCCGCCGACTTTTCCACTGAAGCTTTCTTT. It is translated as CASTPADFSTEAFF.